This T cell receptor (beta chain) is from a study of blood T cells in healthy people across ages (dated by TCRdb to between 2015 and 2017). With respect to the entire study: In model experiments, template switching captured about one uniquely barcoded TCR beta cDNA molecule for every two T cells. Using deep sequencing normalized with unique cDNA molecular identifiers, the study measured how TCR beta repertoire diversity changes with age. The donors were divided into four age groups: young (average about 15 years), middle-aged (around 41), aged (about 60) and long-lived (around 80). To avoid experimental bias, donors of different ages were spread randomly across the sequencing lanes. Using the same blood draw, the study looked at two additional independent replicas of 1 million unique cDNA reads for two donors, one aged 18 to 30 and the other aged 80 or older.

A word on this clonotype: This receptor's antigen is unknown. No per-base quality is available; no much larger clone lies one base away.

The library relied on 5' RACE. For sequencing, an Illumina HiSeq 2500 was employed. A second about 6 to 11 cycle PCR used a sample-barcoded 5' primer and a J-beta primer mix. A template-switch 5' adaptor carrying 12 random nucleotides introduced a unique molecular identifier onto each TCR beta cDNA molecule. Each sample yielded at least 3 million CDR3-containing paired-end reads. First-strand cDNA was synthesized from all RNA with the Mint cDNA synthesis kit, primed by a TRBC-specific oligonucleotide. After uracil-DNA glycosylase treatment, a first 18-cycle PCR used universal primers M1SS and BC2_uni_R on all cDNA. In the source study's methods: Normalization of each sample was performed by random selection of 1 million high-quality reads, each carrying a distinct molecular identifier. Reads sharing molecular identifiers were discarded rather than binned into consensus sequences. MiTCR, with a Q25 quality threshold and the strictest error-elimination algorithm, was used for CDR3 identification, clonotype clustering and error correction. A nonparametric unseen species model with Euler transformation was used to estimate lower-bound total TCR beta diversity. TCRdb reanalyzed the raw reads on its own, using fastp at Q25 for trimming and MiXCR for clone calling, and kept in-frame beta chains. Rows matching on CDR3 protein sequence are summarized as one entry with the most common DNA and genes. TCRdb's processing, not the study's, gives the V and J calls here. Within this sample are 800,000 to 1,000,000 distinct CDR3 sequences, with 45% to 50% of them counted one time only. Of the sample, roughly 13% is held by the ten largest clones.

The donors were roughly 40 Caucasian individuals from Russia, aged 6 to 90 years, who were systemically healthy. Each donor gave ten milliliters of peripheral blood, collected into EDTA-treated Vacutainer tubes. PBMCs were isolated by Ficoll-Paque density-gradient centrifugation, with at least 6 million obtained per sample. Total RNA was extracted from PBMCs with Trizol reagent, with at least 6 micrograms obtained per sample. Naive CD45RAhigh/CD27high T cell percentages were measured by flow cytometry on a PBMC aliquot from every donor. V is cut by 5 bases and J by 7 bases, and the space between the germline ends is 12 bases. Inclusive of the bounding cysteine and phenylalanine, the CDR3 is 13 residues long. Of the read, only the CDR3 DNA is kept; its 39 bases are in frame from base 1. CDR1 and CDR2 were assigned from the germline V gene as SGHVS and FQNEAQ. On the study overall, not on this receptor specifically: Compared with the aged group, the long-lived group had more naive CD4+ T cells, fewer expanded clones and increased TCR diversity, suggesting age selection. Estimates of total diversity based on one million sequenced T cells were considered lower bounds and underestimates. As age increased, observed TCR beta diversity per million T cells dropped in a roughly linear way, and a significant reduction was already evident by age 40. Because profiling used bulk unsorted PBMCs, naive and antigen-experienced compartments could not be compared conclusively. Donor CMV infection status was unknown, potentially confounding age-related changes in expanded clonotypes. There was a strong correlation between observed TCR beta diversity and the percentage of naive T cells measured by flow cytometry.

The sequence was obtained from a man aged 25-45 years in good health. The chain is encoded by TRBV7-8 joined to TRBJ1-5; there is no confident call for the D gene. The material sequenced was blood. The CDR3 has the sequence CASSQRTKQPQHF. The nucleotides are TGTGCCAGCAGCCAAAGGACGAAACAGCCCCAGCATTTT.